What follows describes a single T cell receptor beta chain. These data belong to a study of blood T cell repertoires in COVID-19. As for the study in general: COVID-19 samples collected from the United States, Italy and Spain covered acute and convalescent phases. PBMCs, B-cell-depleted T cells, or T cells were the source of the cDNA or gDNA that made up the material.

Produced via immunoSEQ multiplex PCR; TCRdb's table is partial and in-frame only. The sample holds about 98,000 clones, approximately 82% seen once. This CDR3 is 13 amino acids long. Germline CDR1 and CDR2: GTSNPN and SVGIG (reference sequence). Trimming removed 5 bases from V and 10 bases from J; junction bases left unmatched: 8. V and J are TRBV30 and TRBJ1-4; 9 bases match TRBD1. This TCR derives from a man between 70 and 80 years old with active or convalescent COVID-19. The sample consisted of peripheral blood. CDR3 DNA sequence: TGTGCCTGGGCCCTGGACAGGGGTGGAAAACTGTTTTTT. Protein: CAWALDRGGKLFF.